This TCR beta chain was identified during a study of T cells after yellow fever vaccination. Turning to the study itself: Low-cell-number fractions underwent preparation using SMART-Seq v4 Ultra Low Input.

TCRdb passed the 5' RACE reads through MiXCR, listing each CDR3 protein once. The data contain over 150,000 distinct CDR3 sequences, approximately 6.2% of them singletons. CDR1 is MNHEY and CDR2 is SVGEGT in the germline V gene. Trimming at V came to 0 bases and at J to 2 bases, leaving 9 bases not matched to a gene. The CDR3 is made up of 19 amino acids. The gene calls are TRBV6-2 or TRBV6-3 and TRBJ2-7; TRBD2 matches 14 bases. Specimen: CD4+ T cells sorted from PBMCs, collected on the day of the first yellow fever vaccination. This receptor was identified in a man aged 18 to 35 who received the YFV17D yellow fever vaccine. CDR3 region: CASSYSAGTSGGPPYEQYF. Written as DNA, the CDR3 is TGTGCCAGCAGTTACTCCGCCGGGACTAGCGGGGGACCTCCCTACGAGCAGTACTTC.